A selection of T cell receptor beta chains follows, all from one sample in a study of cytomegalovirus exposure and HLA in healthy donors. TCRdb's table, derived via immunoSEQ multiplex PCR, lists solely in-frame clones and lacks some. The sample contains about 140,000 clones, 70% to 90% of which appear only once. Sequencing used PBMCs. These receptors originate from a man aged 45-65 years in good health and CMV-seronegative. The CDR3 runs from the conserved cysteine through the conserved F or W. A D gene is named only where the DNA matches it firmly.

j_gene: TRBJ2-1; v_gene: TRBV4-1; d_gene: TRBD2; CDR3aa: CASSRILGLASNNEQFF
j_gene: TRBJ2-1; v_gene: TRBV9; d_gene: NA; CDR3aa: CASSPLAGRSYNEQFF
j_gene: TRBJ2-7; v_gene: TRBV2; d_gene: TRBD2; CDR3aa: CASSVAGVPGGQYF
j_gene: TRBJ2-7; v_gene: TRBV29-1; d_gene: NA; CDR3aa: CSVEDNGEQYF
j_gene: TRBJ1-5; v_gene: TRBV7-9; d_gene: NA; CDR3aa: CASSLTGSNQPQHF
j_gene: TRBJ1-1; v_gene: TRBV14; d_gene: TRBD1; CDR3aa: CASSQMIGGPNPEAFF
j_gene: TRBJ2-5; v_gene: TRBV30; d_gene: NA; CDR3aa: CAWSVRRAGGRQETQYF
j_gene: TRBJ2-5; v_gene: TRBV6-5; d_gene: NA; CDR3aa: CASRPITGQETQYF
j_gene: TRBJ2-5; v_gene: TRBV11-2; d_gene: TRBD1; CDR3aa: CASSLAPGQQETQYF
j_gene: TRBJ2-1; v_gene: TRBV27; d_gene: NA; CDR3aa: CASSLSGILSNEQFF
j_gene: TRBJ2-2; v_gene: TRBV9; d_gene: NA; CDR3aa: CASSVAYRWGAGELFF
j_gene: TRBJ2-5; v_gene: TRBV11-1; d_gene: NA; CDR3aa: CASSFSRETQYF
j_gene: TRBJ2-7; v_gene: TRBV2; d_gene: TRBD1; CDR3aa: CASSDRGDRYEQYF
j_gene: TRBJ1-1; v_gene: TRBV11-3; d_gene: NA; CDR3aa: CASSLGARNTEAFF
j_gene: TRBJ2-1; v_gene: TRBV11-3; d_gene: TRBD2; CDR3aa: CASRRTQLAGGPYNEQFF
j_gene: TRBJ1-1; v_gene: TRBV29-1; d_gene: NA; CDR3aa: CSVRVGGTAFF
j_gene: TRBJ2-3; v_gene: TRBV29-1; d_gene: NA; CDR3aa: CSVEGPGVGTDTQYF
j_gene: TRBJ1-1; v_gene: TRBV7-9; d_gene: TRBD1; CDR3aa: CASSHSVQGARTEAFF
j_gene: TRBJ1-2; v_gene: TRBV7-9; d_gene: NA; CDR3aa: CASSLYDSGLDYGYTF
j_gene: TRBJ2-1; v_gene: TRBV6-6; d_gene: NA; CDR3aa: CASSSVNNEQFF
j_gene: TRBJ2-7; v_gene: TRBV5-4; d_gene: TRBD2; CDR3aa: CASSSGERNEQYF
j_gene: TRBJ2-3; v_gene: TRBV7-6; d_gene: TRBD2; CDR3aa: CASSPSGIGADTQYF
j_gene: TRBJ2-7; v_gene: TRBV5-3; d_gene: TRBD1; CDR3aa: CARSATNYRGDEQYF
j_gene: TRBJ1-1; v_gene: TRBV6-5; d_gene: NA; CDR3aa: CASSEPSRGYTEAFF
j_gene: TRBJ2-5; v_gene: TRBV6-5; d_gene: TRBD1; CDR3aa: CASSYRTGGETQYF
j_gene: TRBJ2-2; v_gene: TRBV15; d_gene: TRBD2; CDR3aa: CATSRDQPSGTTGELFF
j_gene: TRBJ2-6; v_gene: TRBV6-1; d_gene: NA; CDR3aa: CASSGYASSGANVLTF
j_gene: TRBJ2-2; v_gene: TRBV5-1; d_gene: TRBD1; CDR3aa: CASSFGPLDRATGELFF
j_gene: TRBJ2-1; v_gene: TRBV4-1; d_gene: NA; CDR3aa: CASSRVYNEQFF
j_gene: TRBJ2-6; v_gene: TRBV11-2; d_gene: NA; CDR3aa: CASSPGVANVLTF
j_gene: TRBJ2-3; v_gene: TRBV29-1; d_gene: NA; CDR3aa: CSGERSDTQYF
j_gene: TRBJ1-1; v_gene: TRBV6-5; d_gene: NA; CDR3aa: CASSERQLNTEAFF
j_gene: TRBJ1-2; v_gene: TRBV7-9; d_gene: NA; CDR3aa: CASSFYGQRPNYGYTF
j_gene: TRBJ1-3; v_gene: TRBV7-2; d_gene: TRBD1; CDR3aa: CASSAQQGAENTIYF
j_gene: TRBJ2-3; v_gene: TRBV29-1; d_gene: TRBD1; CDR3aa: CSVDSTGLDTQYF
j_gene: TRBJ2-7; v_gene: TRBV6-6; d_gene: TRBD1; CDR3aa: CASSVGQPFGDEQYF
j_gene: TRBJ1-5; v_gene: TRBV30; d_gene: TRBD1; CDR3aa: CAWSVRGPQPQHF
j_gene: TRBJ2-1; v_gene: TRBV6-1; d_gene: TRBD2; CDR3aa: CASKELAGDYNEQFF
j_gene: TRBJ2-5; v_gene: TRBV2; d_gene: TRBD1; CDR3aa: CATSRTGQETQYF
j_gene: TRBJ2-7; v_gene: TRBV7-8; d_gene: TRBD1; CDR3aa: CASSLRQGAVEQYF
j_gene: TRBJ1-2; v_gene: TRBV5-4; d_gene: TRBD1; CDR3aa: CASSLNLGQGTYGYTF
j_gene: TRBJ2-7; v_gene: TRBV5-1; d_gene: NA; CDR3aa: CASSLESREQYF
j_gene: TRBJ2-5; v_gene: TRBV29-1; d_gene: NA; CDR3aa: CSVELRQAQYF
j_gene: TRBJ2-7; v_gene: TRBV18; d_gene: NA; CDR3aa: CASSSGAEVEQYF
j_gene: TRBJ2-2; v_gene: TRBV23-1; d_gene: NA; CDR3aa: CASSQLTVQSGELFF
j_gene: TRBJ1-2; v_gene: TRBV5-5; d_gene: TRBD1; CDR3aa: CASSSPGAGQGDGGYTF
j_gene: TRBJ1-5; v_gene: TRBV27; d_gene: TRBD1; CDR3aa: CASSLSGGHSNQPQHF
j_gene: TRBJ1-1; v_gene: TRBV9; d_gene: NA; CDR3aa: CASSESTGWDTEAFF
j_gene: TRBJ2-1; v_gene: TRBV14; d_gene: NA; CDR3aa: CASSTDGGEQFF
j_gene: TRBJ2-5; v_gene: TRBV2; d_gene: TRBD2; CDR3aa: CASSPLGSGSEQETQYF
j_gene: TRBJ2-2; v_gene: TRBV5-1; d_gene: NA; CDR3aa: CASSSSVSGTGELFF
j_gene: TRBJ1-1; v_gene: TRBV5-4; d_gene: TRBD1; CDR3aa: CASSLEQGAQGIEAFF
j_gene: TRBJ1-5; v_gene: TRBV19; d_gene: NA; CDR3aa: CASSSFDSPNQPQHF
j_gene: TRBJ1-2; v_gene: TRBV18; d_gene: TRBD1; CDR3aa: CASSPSGQGHYGYTF
j_gene: TRBJ1-1; v_gene: TRBV27; d_gene: NA; CDR3aa: CASSLEAHTEAFF